The clone carrying this TCR beta chain has just a few counts. The antigen remains unidentified. The data were obtained in a study of T cells in localized non-small cell lung cancer. Overall study results and limits: The highest T cell clonality was in uninvolved adjacent lung, above tumor.

The CDR3 runs 15 residues. V shed 1 base and J shed 8 bases, with 12 bases lying between them. Germline-derived CDR1 and CDR2 are SGHNT and YENEEA. Repertoires were generated with immunoSEQ multiplex PCR, while TCRdb's copy carries only in-frame clones and drops some. The table has 950 to 1,500 clones, about 20% seen once. The sequences come from normal lung tissue next to the tumor, collected before any cancer treatment. The receptor's source is a male donor older than 55 with stage I lung adenocarcinoma. V gene TRBV11-3 combines with J gene TRBJ1-6, with D hard to call. The CDR3 is CASSLGASMDSPLHF. The CDR3 coding sequence is TGTGCCAGCAGCTTAGGGGCTTCCATGGATTCACCCCTCCACTTT.